The following is a TCR beta chain sequence with its context. The data are from a study of patients and donors after allogeneic stem cell transplantation. TCRdb called the RT-PCR reads again in MiXCR, with one record for every CDR3 protein. The sample holds about a million distinct CDR3 sequences, roughly 18% seen once. Sequencing input: blood, either unsorted or a sorted T cell fraction (not recorded which). This sequence originates from a human donor who was either an allogeneic HSCT recipient or a stem cell or donor lymphocyte infusion donor (not recorded which). It is not recorded whose cells these are; they may come from a transplant donor.

Here the CDR3 reads CASRPGPQGSPLHF. In nucleotides, the CDR3 is TGTGCCAGCAGGCCGGGACCCCAAGGGTCACCCCTCCACTTT. The rearrangement joins TRBV6-4 to TRBJ1-6, with a tentative D call TRBD1 (5 bases). Germline CDR1 MRHNA, CDR2 SNTAGT. The CDR3 consists of 14 residues. Trimming removed 6 bases from V and 10 bases from J, with 16 bases in between.